This is a list of T cell receptor beta chains from one sample in a study of blood T cell repertoires in COVID-19. The table came from immunoSEQ multiplex PCR; TCRdb's copy has only in-frame clones and leaves some out. Found here are 190,000 or so clones, 88% of them singletons; the top ten hold more than 3.5%. Sequencing used peripheral blood. The receptors derive from a woman in her 30s with acute or convalescent COVID-19. Each CDR3 is given with its conserved first and last residue. The D gene is left open where the match is weak. Not all rows give a size; the values are once, few, many and, for expanded clones, a class.

TRBJ2-5 TRBV5-1 - TRBD1 TGCGCCAGCAGCCCTGGACAGGGGCGTCAAGAGACCCAGTACTTC CASSPGQGRQETQYF
TRBJ2-6 TRBV28 - - TGTGCCAGCAGTTTGTTCACTGGGGCCAACGTCCTGACTTTC CASSLFTGANVLTF
TRBJ2-7 TRBV4-1 - - TGCGCCAGCAGCCAAAATAGACAGGACTACGAGCAGTACTTC CASSQNRQDYEQYF
TRBJ1-4 TRBV28 once TRBD1 TGTGCCAGCAGTTTAGGGACAGGGACCAATGAAAAACTGTTTTTT CASSLGTGTNEKLFF
TRBJ2-2 TRBV7-2 few - TGTGCCAGCAGCTTATTGCTAAACGGGGAGCTGTTTTTT CASSLLLNGELFF
TRBJ1-4 TRBV7-2 - - TGTGCCAGCAGCTTAGCGCTTTCCGGTCAAAAACTGTTTTTT CASSLALSGQKLFF
TRBJ2-5 TRBV28 - TRBD2 TGTGCCAGCAGTTCTCGACTAGCGGGCCGACAAGAGACCCAGTACTTC CASSSRLAGRQETQYF
TRBJ1-1 TRBV28 few - TGTGCCAGCAGCAAGGGACATCTCCAAGCTTTCTTT CASSKGHLQAFF
TRBJ2-1 TRBV19 - - TGTGCCAGTAGTATAGTAGGGGTTCACGGGCCGGGTGAGCAGTTCTTC CASSIVGVHGPGEQFF
TRBJ2-7 TRBV3-1/TRBV3-2 - TRBD1 TGTGCCAGCAGCCAACTCGGGACAGGACTCGAGCAGTACTTC CASSQLGTGLEQYF
TRBJ2-7 TRBV11-2 - TRBD2 TGTGCCAGCAGCGTCCCACCGGGGGGCGAGCAGTACTTC CASSVPPGGEQYF
TRBJ2-7 TRBV6-1 once - TGTGCCAGCAGTGAAGCCCCAGGGGACGAGCAGTACTTC CASSEAPGDEQYF
TRBJ1-2 TRBV29-1 - - TGCAGCGTTGAACGCGGTGGATTC CSVERGGF
TRBJ2-3 TRBV18 once TRBD1 TGTGCCAGCTCACCACGACAGGGGGCAGGAGATACGCAGTATTTT CASSPRQGAGDTQYF
TRBJ2-3 TRBV5-4 - - TGTGCCAGCAGCTTGTTCGGCACAGATACGCAGTATTTT CASSLFGTDTQYF
TRBJ2-3 TRBV27 - - TGTGCCAGCAGGGACTCAGATCGATTAGATACGCAGTATTTT CASRDSDRLDTQYF
TRBJ2-1 TRBV11-3 few - TGTGCCAGCAGCTTACGGTCCTACAATGAGCAGTTCTTC CASSLRSYNEQFF